These 17 T cell receptor beta chains were sequenced from one sample in a study of CD8+CD57+ T cells in acquired aplastic anemia. Before being chosen for sequencing, patients had shown CD8+CD57+ cell expansion by flow cytometry. According to the study, genomic DNA was the template for TCR beta VDJ and CDR3 profiling. TCRdb ran MiXCR on the reads and lists one entry per CDR3 protein. The sample gives about 160,000 distinct CDR3 sequences, 40% to 50% of which show up once; 25% to 40% is in the top ten. The specimen sequenced was sorted CD4+, CD8+, or CD8+CD57+ T cells (not recorded which) from PBMCs. Receptors were obtained from a human donor with aplastic anemia.

The chain joins TRBV11-1 to TRBJ2-3; 12 bases line up with TRBD1. With V trimmed by 3 bases and J by 5 bases, 6 bases remained unmatched. Germline CDR1 is SGHAT and CDR2 is FQDESV (reference sequence). The CDR3 is 16 amino acids. In DNA form, the CDR3 reads TGTGCCAGCAGCTTTGGGGACAGGGGGCTAGGAGATACGCAGTATTTT. It yields the protein CASSFGDRGLGDTQYF.

This clonotype was recorded at least ten times. V gene TRBV11-1 combines with J gene TRBJ2-7; perhaps TRBD1 as D (5 bases). The ends were cut back, 0 bases at V and 4 bases at J, with 13 bases in the middle. This CDR3 spans 15 amino acids. In germline, CDR1 is SGHAT, CDR2 FQDESV (reference sequence). CDR3 bases: TGTGCCAGCAGCTTAGCGGGCCAGGGAAGGTACGAGCAGTACTTC. Amino acid sequence: CASSLAGQGRYEQYF.

Concerning this clonotype itself: The CDR3 end shows no conserved phenylalanine or tryptophan, and so a read error is likely. This chain uses TRBV11-2 with TRBJ1-2; D might be TRBD1 (6 bases). Germline lookup yields CDR1 SGHAT and CDR2 FQNNGV. This CDR3 comprises 15 residues. V was shortened by 2 bases and J by 5 bases, with 15 bases between the two germline ends. The CDR3 nucleotides read TGTGCCAGCAGCTTAACTGGGGGCAGGCAATATGGCTACACCCTC. Protein product: CASSLTGGRQYGYTL.

This clonotype was recorded many times. The rearrangement links TRBV7-9 to TRBJ2-3; D unresolved. Trimming took 7 bases from V and 2 from J, leaving 13 bases between them. CDR1 SEHNR and CDR2 FQNEAQ come from the germline V gene (reference sequence). The CDR3 has 14 amino acids. The CDR3, as DNA: TGTGCCAGCACGGCACCCGCTCCCACAGATACGCAGTATTTT. This gives the protein CASTAPAPTDTQYF.

This rearrangement joins TRBV19 to TRBJ2-3; tentative D call: TRBD1 (7 bases). The CDR3 is 14 amino acids. Germline CDR1 and CDR2: LNHDA and SQIVND (reference sequence). Trimming removed 7 bases from V and 1 base from J, with 12 bases in between. CDR3 amino acids: CASIGGTGTDTQYF. The DNA of the CDR3 is TGTGCCAGTATAGGCGGGACAGGCACAGATACGCAGTATTTT. The complete variable domain, with remaining parts taken from reference TRBV19 and TRBJ2-3, reads DGGITQSPKYLFRKEGQNVTLSCEQNLNHDAMYWYRQDPGQGLRLIYYSQIVNDFQKGDIAEGYSVSREKKESFPLTVTSAQKNPTAFYLCASIGGTGTDTQYFGPGTRLTVL.

The V and J genes are TRBV2 and TRBJ1-2; no clear D. The CDR3 extends over 15 amino acids. V was cut by 6 bases and J by 1 base, with 15 bases left in between. The germline gives CDR1 SNHLY, CDR2 FYNNEI. CDR3 nucleotide sequence: TGTGCCAGCAGCCCGGGATTAGCAATTAACTATGGCTACACCTTC. This codes for CASSPGLAINYGYTF.

This clonotype was seen a handful of times. The chain employs TRBV24-1 and TRBJ2-7; TRBD2 aligns across 8 bases. From germline, CDR1 is KGHDR and CDR2 SFDVKD. The junction had 6 bases not matched to a gene; V was cut back by 5 bases and J by 7 bases. This CDR3 contains 13 residues. The CDR3 here is CATSVPGGLEQYF. The CDR3 bases are TGTGCCACCAGTGTACCGGGGGGGCTAGAGCAGTACTTC.

As to this clonotype: A much larger clone sits a single nucleotide away, making a read error possible. The genes are TRBV5-1 and TRBJ1-1; 11 bases align to TRBD1. The CDR3 loop spans 15 amino acids. CDR1 is SGHRS, CDR2 YFSETQ, per germline. The CDR3 nucleotides read TGCGCCAGCAGCTGGACAGGGGGCGGAAGCACTGAAGCTCTCTTT. Amino acids: CASSWTGGGSTEALF.

This clonotype was counted many times. This rearrangement joins TRBV7-9 to TRBJ1-4; TRBD1 matches 12 bases. The junction had 10 bases not matched to a gene; V was cut back by 4 bases and J by 7 bases. The germline V gene has CDR1 SEHNR and CDR2 FQNEAQ (reference sequence). The CDR3 is 17 residues long. The CDR3: CASSYGTGGRLGEKLFF. In DNA, the CDR3 is TGTGCCAGCAGCTATGGGACAGGGGGCCGGCTTGGTGAAAAACTGTTTTTT.

This clonotype has at least ten counts. CDR3 protein: CASSPRGATEAFF. The CDR3 bases are TGTGCCAGCAGCCCTCGGGGGGCCACTGAAGCTTTCTTT. This chain uses TRBV11-3 with TRBJ1-1; a weak D match, TRBD1 (6 bases). CDR1 SGHNT and CDR2 YENEEA come from the germline V gene. V was shortened by 5 bases and J by 4 bases, with 11 bases between the two germline ends. CDR3 size: 13 residues.

The CDR3 DNA follows: TGTGCCAGCAGCTCGACTAGCGGGGGGGACAATGAGCAGTTCTTC. This sequence encodes CASSSTSGGDNEQFF. V gene TRBV13 combines with J gene TRBJ2-1, with 14 bases fitting TRBD2. V was pared by 4 bases and J by 5 bases, with 1 base of the junction left unmatched. This CDR3 contains 15 residues. CDR1 is PRHDT, CDR2 FYEKMQ, per germline (reference sequence).

Here the CDR3 DNA reads TGCAGTGCTAAAGGACAGGGTGAAAAACTGTTTTTT. This gives the protein CSAKGQGEKLFF. The rearrangement uses TRBV20-1 and TRBJ1-4; TRBD1 matches at 8 bases. The CDR3 consists of 12 residues. J was trimmed by 7 bases and V by 4 bases; bases with no gene match: 2. Germline values: CDR1 DFQATT, CDR2 SNEGSKA (reference sequence).

The rearrangement uses TRBV19 and TRBJ2-7, with 7 bases identical to TRBD2. The CDR3 loop spans 13 amino acids. The J segment lost 2 bases and the V segment lost 4 bases, leaving 2 bases of the junction unmatched. Germline CDR1 reads LNHDA; CDR2 reads SQIVND (reference sequence). The CDR3 nucleotides read TGTGCCAGTAGTACTAGCGGAACCTACGAGCAGTACTTC. This translates into CASSTSGTYEQYF.

This clonotype was counted once. The chain joins TRBV9 to TRBJ2-7, with no clear D. Trimming shortened V by 0 bases and J by 4 bases, and 11 bases separated the two germline ends. The germline V gene has CDR1 SGDLS and CDR2 YYNGEE. The CDR3 contains 14 residues. The CDR3 sequence: CASSVAGSPYEQYF. CDR3 bases: TGTGCCAGCAGCGTAGCTGGGTCCCCATACGAGCAGTACTTC.

This clonotype was seen once. A read error is possible here, since a much larger clone lies one base away. V is TRBV30 and J is TRBJ1-6; perhaps TRBD1 as D (5 bases). CDR1 and CDR2 (germline): GTSNPN, SVGIG (reference sequence). This CDR3 has 12 amino acids. The CDR3 is CAWGVQVAPLHF. For the CDR3, the DNA is TGTGCCTGGGGTGTACAGGTGGCACCCCTCCACTTT.

This clonotype was detected only a few times. This rearrangement joins TRBV10-3 to TRBJ1-6; D gene ambiguous. The germline V gene encodes CDR1 ENHRY and CDR2 SYGVKD. V was trimmed by 6 bases and J by 7 bases, leaving 7 bases between them. The CDR3 runs to 12 residues. For the CDR3, the DNA is TGTGCCATCAGGGCGTCAAATTCACCCCTCCACTTT. Translated: CAIRASNSPLHF.

This clonotype was recorded once. At one end, the junction sequence differs from germline, possibly due to a read error. The chain has TRBV25-1 and TRBJ2-3; 10 nucleotides match TRBD2. Germline CDR1 is MGHDK and CDR2 is SYGVNS. The length of the CDR3 is 17 residues. CDR3 in DNA: TGTGCCAGCAGTGGAGGACTAGCGGATACCGCCACAGACACGCAGTATTTT. This translates into CASSGGLADTATDTQYF.